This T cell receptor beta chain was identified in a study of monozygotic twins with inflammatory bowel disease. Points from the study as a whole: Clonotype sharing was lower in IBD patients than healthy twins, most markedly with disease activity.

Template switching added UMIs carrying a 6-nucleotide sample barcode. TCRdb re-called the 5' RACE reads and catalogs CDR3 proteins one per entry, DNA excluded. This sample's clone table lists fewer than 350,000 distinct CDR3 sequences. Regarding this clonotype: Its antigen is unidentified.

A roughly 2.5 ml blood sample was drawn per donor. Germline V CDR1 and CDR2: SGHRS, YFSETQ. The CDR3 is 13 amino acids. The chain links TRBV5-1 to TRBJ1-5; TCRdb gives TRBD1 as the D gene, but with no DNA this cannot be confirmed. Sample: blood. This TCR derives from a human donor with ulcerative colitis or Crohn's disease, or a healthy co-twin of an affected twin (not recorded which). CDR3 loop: CASSYTGYQPQHF. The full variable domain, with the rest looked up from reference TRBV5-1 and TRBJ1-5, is KAGVTQTPRYLIKTRGQQVTLSCSPISGHRSVSWYQQTPGQGLQFLFEYFSETQRNKGNFPGRFSGRQFSNSRSEMNVSTLELGDSALYLCASSYTGYQPQHFGDGTRLSIL.